A single sample is the source of the 2 T cell receptor beta chains below, sequenced in a study of tumor-infiltrating lymphocytes in primary liver carcinoma. From roughly 0.55 ug of total RNA, TCR beta-specific cDNA was reverse-transcribed using a constant-region primer. For TCR beta, libraries were produced by three nested multiplex PCR rounds using slightly modified ARM-PCR. The first two PCR rounds used TRBV1-TRBV30 primers with a Cbeta primer, approximately 10 cycles each. TCRdb re-analysed the multiplex PCR reads in MiXCR, keeping a single row per CDR3 protein. In the table there are under 200,000 distinct CDR3 sequences, around four fifths of which are singletons. The study co-extracted DNA and RNA from 20-30 mg of unsorted bulk tissue. The sample taken for sequencing was tumor tissue from primary liver carcinoma. These receptors came from a man aged 35 to 55 with primary liver carcinoma and hepatitis B virus infection.

As to this clonotype: One end of the junction does not line up with germline, which may come from a read error. This chain uses TRBV29-1 with TRBJ1-1; D is possibly TRBD1 (6 bases). Germline CDR1 reads SQVTM; CDR2 reads ANQGSEA. The CDR3 covers 14 residues. CDR3 protein: CSILLLQGRSETFF. CDR3 DNA sequence: TGCAGCATTCTACTCCTCCAGGGGAGGAGTGAAACTTTCTTT.

This clonotype is medium-sized in the sample. This chain connects TRBV29-1 to TRBJ2-2, with TRBD2 identical over 11 bases. The germline V gene has CDR1 SQVTM and CDR2 ANQGSEA. There are 16 residues in the CDR3. With 4 bases clipped from V and 0 bases from J, the junction kept 4 bases outside the gene matches. The CDR3 DNA is TGCAGCGTTGCGGGACTAGCGGCAACGAACACCGGGGAGCTGTTTTTT. It encodes CSVAGLAATNTGELFF.